This T cell receptor (beta chain) was profiled in a study of blood T cell repertoires in COVID-19. Study summary: COVID-19 samples from acute and convalescent phases originated in the United States, Italy and Spain. T cells, B-cell-depleted T cells, or PBMCs supplied cDNA or gDNA.

The authors' processing: Amplification of reference gene primers was used by the study to estimate nucleated cell counts. Measured with immunoSEQ multiplex PCR; TCRdb has only the in-frame clones, and not every one. The V and J calls and the clone size are those of that table, but D and trimming were determined from the DNA. This repertoire shows 140,000 or so clones, around 85% found once; its top ten account for 2.5% to 3%. This sequence originates from a middle-aged man with acute or convalescent COVID-19. Sequencing was performed on peripheral blood.

Written as DNA, the CDR3 is TGCAGTGCTAGAGTTAACAATGAGCAGTTCTTC. Its translation is CSARVNNEQFF. This rearrangement joins TRBV20-1 to TRBJ2-1; D not certain. CDR1 is DFQATT, CDR2 SNEGSKA, per germline (reference sequence). Between the trimmed V and J ends, which lost 1 base and 5 bases, there was a span of 3 bases. The CDR3 loop spans 11 amino acids.